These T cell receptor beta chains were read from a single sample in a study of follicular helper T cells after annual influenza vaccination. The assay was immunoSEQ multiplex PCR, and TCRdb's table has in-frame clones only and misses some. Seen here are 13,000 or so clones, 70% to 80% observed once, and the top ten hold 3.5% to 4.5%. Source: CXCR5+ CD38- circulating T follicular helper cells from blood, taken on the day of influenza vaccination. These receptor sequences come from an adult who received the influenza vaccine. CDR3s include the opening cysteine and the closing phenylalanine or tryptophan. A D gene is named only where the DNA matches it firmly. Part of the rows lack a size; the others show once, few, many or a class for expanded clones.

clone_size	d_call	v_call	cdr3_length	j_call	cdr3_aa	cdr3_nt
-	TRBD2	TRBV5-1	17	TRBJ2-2	CASSSAGLARITGELFF	TGCGCCAGCAGCTCGGCGGGACTAGCGCGAATCACCGGGGAGCTGTTTTTT
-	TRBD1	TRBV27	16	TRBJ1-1	CASSPDRGRRDTEAFF	TGTGCCAGCAGTCCTGACAGGGGGCGGCGGGACACTGAAGCTTTCTTT
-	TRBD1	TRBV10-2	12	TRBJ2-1	CASSDISRQGFF	TGCGCCAGCAGTGACATATCGAGACAGGGGTTCTTC
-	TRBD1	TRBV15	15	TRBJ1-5	CATSRDPGGGQPQHF	TGTGCCACCAGCAGAGATCCAGGGGGCGGGCAGCCCCAGCATTTT
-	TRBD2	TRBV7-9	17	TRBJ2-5	CASSTGTSGGGGETQYF	TGTGCCAGCAGCACCGGGACTAGCGGGGGAGGAGGAGAGACCCAGTACTTC
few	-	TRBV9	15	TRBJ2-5	CASSPDRNTWETQYF	TGTGCCAGCAGCCCAGACAGAAATACCTGGGAGACCCAGTACTTC
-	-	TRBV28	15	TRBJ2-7	CASGGPSGGWWEQYF	TGTGCCAGTGGAGGCCCCAGTGGAGGTTGGTGGGAGCAGTACTTC
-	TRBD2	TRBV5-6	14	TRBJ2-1	CASSALAGGDEQFF	TGTGCCAGCAGCGCACTAGCGGGGGGCGATGAGCAGTTCTTC
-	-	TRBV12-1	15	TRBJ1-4	CASSSAFGSYEKLFF	TGTGCCAGCAGCTCCGCTTTCGGTTCTTATGAAAAACTGTTTTTT
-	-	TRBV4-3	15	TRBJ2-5	CASSQAIGSLETQYF	TGCGCCAGCAGCCAAGCCATCGGGTCGCTGGAGACCCAGTACTTC
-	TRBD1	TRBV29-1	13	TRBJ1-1	CSVLSDRETEAFF	TGCAGCGTCCTATCGGACAGGGAAACCGAAGCTTTCTTT
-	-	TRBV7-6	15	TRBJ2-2	CASSLSGGRGGELFF	TGTGCCAGCAGCTTGTCGGGGGGCCGGGGCGGGGAGCTGTTTTTT
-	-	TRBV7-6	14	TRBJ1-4	CASSSPIEGEKLFF	TGTGCCAGCAGCTCCCCTATCGAGGGTGAAAAACTGTTTTTT
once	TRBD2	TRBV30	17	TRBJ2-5	CAWREGGLAGGAETQYF	TGTGCCTGGAGGGAAGGGGGACTAGCGGGGGGCGCGGAGACCCAGTACTTC
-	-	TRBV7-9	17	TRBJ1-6	CASSLVLGLAYNSPLHF	TGTGCCAGCAGCTTAGTGCTGGGGTTGGCCTATAATTCACCCCTCCACTTT
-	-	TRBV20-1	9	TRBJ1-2	CSARGGYTF	TGCAGTGCTAGGGGAGGCTACACCTTC
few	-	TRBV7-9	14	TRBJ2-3	CASSLPQGQDTQYF	TGTGCCAGCAGCTTACCGCAGGGGCAAGATACGCAGTATTTT
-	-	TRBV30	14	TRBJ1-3	CAWIRVGSVDTIYF	TGTGCCTGGATTAGGGTTGGATCGGTCGACACCATATATTTT
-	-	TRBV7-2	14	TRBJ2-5	CASSRSPSSETQYF	TGTGCCAGCAGCCGTTCGCCTAGCTCGGAGACCCAGTACTTC
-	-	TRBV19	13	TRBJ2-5	CASSIWQEETQYF	TGTGCCAGTAGTATTTGGCAGGAAGAGACCCAGTACTTC
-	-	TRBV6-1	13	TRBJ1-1	CASSDKGGTEAFF	TGTGCCAGCAGTGATAAGGGGGGCACTGAAGCTTTCTTT
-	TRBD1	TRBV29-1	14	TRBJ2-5	CSVEKTGNQETQYF	TGCAGCGTTGAGAAGACAGGGAACCAAGAGACCCAGTACTTC
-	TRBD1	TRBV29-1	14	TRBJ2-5	CSAFGQGSLETQYF	TGCAGCGCATTCGGACAGGGTAGTTTAGAGACCCAGTACTTC
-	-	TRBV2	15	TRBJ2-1	CASRPGLTTYNEQFF	TGTGCCAGCAGACCCGGGTTGACTACCTACAATGAGCAGTTCTTC
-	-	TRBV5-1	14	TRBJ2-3	CASSLGTVTDTQYF	TGCGCCAGCAGCTTGGGGACGGTCACAGATACGCAGTATTTT